In its sample, the clone carrying this TCR beta chain was seen a few times. Antigen: not known. This sample is drawn from a study of cytotoxic CD8 clonotypes in ibrutinib-treated CLL. With sequencing, the targeted depth ranged from 1 in 200,000 to 1 in 1 million T cells. Profiled with immunoSEQ multiplex PCR; TCRdb holds only in-frame clones, not every one. This table holds 60,000 to 65,000 clones, approximately 57% found once. Study-wide results and caveats: Clonality, elevated at ibrutinib response, dropped back toward baseline at progression.

The V end was cut by 3 bases, the J end by 1 base, with 12 bases between. This CDR3 has 15 amino acids. The germline V gene encodes CDR1 SGHNT and CDR2 YYREEE (reference sequence). The chain uses TRBV5-4 and TRBJ2-3; tentative D call: TRBD2 (6 bases). This sequence was found in a human donor with chronic lymphocytic leukemia. Sequenced material: PBMCs, taken after 12 months of ibrutinib treatment. The CDR3 DNA is TGTGCCAGCAGCTCGGAGGGCACGGGCACAGATACGCAGTATTTT. Its translation: CASSSEGTGTDTQYF.